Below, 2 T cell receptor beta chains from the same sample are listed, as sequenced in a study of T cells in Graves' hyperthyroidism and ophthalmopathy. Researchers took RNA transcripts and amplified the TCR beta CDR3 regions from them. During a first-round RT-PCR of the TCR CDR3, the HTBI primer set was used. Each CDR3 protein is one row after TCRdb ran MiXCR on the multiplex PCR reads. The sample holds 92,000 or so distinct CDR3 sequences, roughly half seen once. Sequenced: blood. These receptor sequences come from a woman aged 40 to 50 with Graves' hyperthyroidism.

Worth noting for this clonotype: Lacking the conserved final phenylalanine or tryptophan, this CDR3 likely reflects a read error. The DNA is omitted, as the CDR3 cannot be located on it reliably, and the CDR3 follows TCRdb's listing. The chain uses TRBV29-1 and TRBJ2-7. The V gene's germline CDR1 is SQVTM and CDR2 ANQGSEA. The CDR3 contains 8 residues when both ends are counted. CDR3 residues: CSVAHTAS.

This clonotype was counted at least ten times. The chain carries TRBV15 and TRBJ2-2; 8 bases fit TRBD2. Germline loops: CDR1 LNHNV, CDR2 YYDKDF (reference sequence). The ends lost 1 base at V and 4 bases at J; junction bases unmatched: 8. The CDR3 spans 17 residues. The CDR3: CATSRVVRGATTGELFF. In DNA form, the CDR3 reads TGTGCCACCAGCAGAGTAGTGCGGGGGGCGACCACCGGGGAGCTGTTTTTT.